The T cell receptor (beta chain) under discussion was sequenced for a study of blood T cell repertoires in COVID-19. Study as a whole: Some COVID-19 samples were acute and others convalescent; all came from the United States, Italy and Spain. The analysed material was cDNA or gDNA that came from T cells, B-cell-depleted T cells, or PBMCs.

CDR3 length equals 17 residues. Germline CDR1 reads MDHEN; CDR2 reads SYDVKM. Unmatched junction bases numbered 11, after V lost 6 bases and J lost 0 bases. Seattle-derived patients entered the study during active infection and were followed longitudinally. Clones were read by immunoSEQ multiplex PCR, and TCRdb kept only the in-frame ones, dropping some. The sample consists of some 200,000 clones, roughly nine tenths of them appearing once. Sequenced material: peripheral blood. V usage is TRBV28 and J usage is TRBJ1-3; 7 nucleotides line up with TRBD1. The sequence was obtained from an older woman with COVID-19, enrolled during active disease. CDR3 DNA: TGTGCCAGCAGAGGACAGGAGCCCCTCCACTCTGGAAACACCATATATTTT. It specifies CASRGQEPLHSGNTIYF.